Presented here are 14 T cell receptor beta chains from one specimen sequenced in a study of blood T cell repertoires in COVID-19. Sequenced by immunoSEQ multiplex PCR; TCRdb stores in-frame clones only, minus some. The table has approximately 260,000 clones, 80% to 90% seen once. The sample comprised peripheral blood. Every receptor here comes from a woman in her sixties or seventies with acute or convalescent COVID-19.

The chain recombines TRBV5-1 with TRBJ1-3; D remains ambiguous. Germline V lookup: CDR1 SGHRS, CDR2 YFSETQ. The CDR3 sequence is 15 residues long. V was clipped by 5 bases and J by 0 bases, with 12 bases between them. In DNA form, the CDR3 reads TGCGCCAGCAGTCCCGCACTGAACTCTGGAAACACCATATATTTT. Translation gives CASSPALNSGNTIYF.

This chain uses TRBV15 with TRBJ2-7; D gene ambiguous. Trimming left V 1 base short and J 6 bases short, with 10 bases between. CDR3 length: 13 residues. CDR1 is LNHNV, CDR2 YYDKDF, per germline (reference sequence). The CDR3 DNA reads as TGTGCCACCAGCAGAGGCCCCTATGGCGAGCAGTACTTC. Its protein is CATSRGPYGEQYF.

V is TRBV13 and J is TRBJ1-6, with TRBD1 as a possible D gene (5 bases). The CDR3 runs 18 residues. Germline assignment: CDR1 PRHDT and CDR2 FYEKMQ (reference sequence). The V end lost 0 bases, the J end lost 5 bases, and 17 bases lay between the germline ends. The CDR3 sequence: CASSLGGRGLIDNSPLHF. DNA of the CDR3: TGTGCCAGCAGCTTAGGCGGAAGGGGCCTCATCGATAATTCACCCCTCCACTTT.

The genes are TRBV3-1 (or the pseudogene TRBV3-2) and TRBJ2-7; possible D gene TRBD1, 5 bases. V dropped 1 base and J dropped 6 bases, with 10 bases sitting between them. The CDR3 totals 13 residues. Germline loops: CDR1 LGHDT, CDR2 YNNKEL (reference sequence). In DNA form, the CDR3 reads TGTGCCAGCAGCCAAGGTGGGGCCATCGAGCAGTACTTC. Residues: CASSQGGAIEQYF.

The chain is built from TRBV29-1 and TRBJ2-2; the D gene is possibly TRBD2 (6 bases). CDR3 length: 13 residues. CDR1 and CDR2 (germline): SQVTM, ANQGSEA. The V gene lost 5 bases and the J gene lost 4 bases, with 11 bases spanning the gap. CDR3 sequence (DNA): TGCAGCGTTCGGGGGTTAATCACCGGGGAGCTGTTTTTT. It translates to CSVRGLITGELFF.

The chain joins TRBV7-3 to TRBJ2-1, with TRBD2 as a possible D gene (7 bases). V dropped 2 bases and J dropped 3 bases, with 11 bases sitting between them. This CDR3 region has 15 residues. Germline CDR1 reads SGHTA; CDR2 reads FQGTGA. The CDR3 DNA sequence: TGTGCCAGCAGCTTACAGGGAGGGGGCTACAATGAGCAGTTCTTC. Translated: CASSLQGGGYNEQFF.

The rearrangement links TRBV3-1 (or the pseudogene TRBV3-2) to TRBJ1-6, with 7 bases lining up with TRBD1. Germline loops: CDR1 LGHDT, CDR2 YNNKEL (reference sequence). The V gene end was trimmed by 0 bases and the J gene end by 13 bases; junction bases not matched to a gene: 3. This CDR3 comprises 13 residues. For the CDR3, the DNA is TGTGCCAGCAGCCAAGAGACAGGGAAGCCCCTCCACTTT. Its translation: CASSQETGKPLHF.

This chain uses TRBV28 with TRBJ2-3; 8 bases are a match to TRBD2. CDR3 length: 15 residues. Trimming removed 5 bases from V and 1 base from J; junction bases left unmatched: 5. CDR1 and CDR2 from the germline V gene are MDHEN and SYDVKM. CDR3: CASSGAGGGTDTQYF. The CDR3 DNA follows: TGTGCCAGCAGTGGGGCGGGGGGAGGCACAGATACGCAGTATTTT.

Here the CDR3 DNA reads TGTGCCAGCCAGGTGGGGACAGTTGGCGGGGAGCTGTTTTTT. Amino acids: CASQVGTVGGELFF. This chain uses TRBV6-5 with TRBJ2-2; 7 bases fit TRBD1. The CDR3 totals 14 residues. Trimming took 8 bases from V and 7 from J; bases not matched to a gene: 10. Germline V gene sequence: CDR1 MNHEY, CDR2 SVGAGI.

The J gene is TRBJ2-7, the V gene TRBV6-5; 8 bases are shared with TRBD1. The CDR3 runs to 15 residues. Germline CDR1 reads MNHEY; CDR2 reads SVGAGI. The junction had 4 bases not matched to a gene; V was cut back by 2 bases and J by 1 base. The CDR3 bases are TGTGCCAGCAGTTACAAGAGGGACAGGTCCTACGAGCAGTACTTC. Its translation: CASSYKRDRSYEQYF.

CDR3 loop: CASSSNRQLYGYTF. The CDR3 DNA sequence: TGTGCCAGCAGCTCGAATAGACAGCTCTATGGCTACACCTTC. The chain uses TRBV5-4 and TRBJ1-2; a weak D match, TRBD1 (5 bases). V lost 3 bases, J lost 4 bases, and 13 bases lay in between. Germline-derived CDR1 and CDR2 are SGHNT and YYREEE (reference sequence). CDR3 length equals 14 residues.

The sample holds one count of this clone. This chain uses TRBV25-1 with TRBJ1-1, with no clear D. Between the trimmed V and J ends, which lost 8 bases and 2 bases, there was a span of 12 bases. Germline V gene data show CDR1 as MGHDK and CDR2 as SYGVNS. The CDR3 is 13 residues long. The CDR3: CASSTSTNTEAFF. As DNA, the CDR3 is TGTGCCAGCTCCACGAGTACTAACACTGAAGCTTTCTTT. Combining the CDR3 with reference TRBV25-1 and TRBJ1-1 gives the whole variable domain EADIYQTPRYLVIGTGKKITLECSQTMGHDKMYWYQQDPGMELHLIHYSYGVNSTEKGDLSSESTVSRIRTEHFPLTLESARPSHTSQYLCASSTSTNTEAFFGQGTRLTVV.

J is TRBJ1-5 and V is TRBV24-1; 9 bases fit TRBD1. The J segment lost 2 bases and the V segment lost 4 bases, leaving 5 bases of the junction unmatched. Germline assignment: CDR1 KGHDR and CDR2 SFDVKD. This CDR3 has 16 amino acids. The DNA for the CDR3 is TGTGCCACCAGTGACGCGGGACAGGGTGGCAATCAGCCCCAGCATTTT. This encodes CATSDAGQGGNQPQHF.

The gene calls are TRBV18 and TRBJ2-1; D not resolved. This CDR3 has 16 amino acids. V lost 4 bases to trimming and J lost 4 bases, with 17 bases between them. The germline V gene has CDR1 KGHSH and CDR2 LQKENI. The CDR3 reads CASSRPQRILYNEQFF. The CDR3 nucleotides are TGTGCCAGCTCACGGCCGCAGAGGATCCTATACAATGAGCAGTTCTTC.